Below, 21 T cell receptor beta chains from the same sample are listed, as sequenced in a study of cytomegalovirus exposure and HLA in healthy donors. Here immunoSEQ multiplex PCR was the method, and the copy in TCRdb shows in-frame clones only, minus some. The sample shows around 60,000 clones, 75% to 95% of them seen only once. Sequencing used PBMCs. The receptors here all came from a man younger than 35 in good health and CMV-seronegative.

The chain carries TRBV10-3 and TRBJ2-1; 12 bases fit TRBD2. Germline-derived CDR1 and CDR2 are ENHRY and SYGVKD. The CDR3 runs 15 residues. The ends lost 3 bases at V and 9 bases at J; junction bases unmatched: 6. CDR3 nucleotide sequence: TGTGCCATCAGTGAACCTACTAGCGGGAGGTTTGAGCAGTTCTTC. It specifies CAISEPTSGRFEQFF.

The chain employs TRBV19 and TRBJ2-4, with 8 bases identical to TRBD2. V shed 3 bases and J 13 bases; nucleotides not matched to a gene: 11. CDR1 and CDR2 (germline): LNHDA, SQIVND (reference sequence). The CDR3 extends over 14 amino acids. CDR3 loop: CASSISREDKGQYF. CDR3 nucleotides: TGTGCCAGTAGTATCTCGCGGGAGGACAAGGGCCAGTACTTC.

The chain combines TRBV27 with TRBJ2-1, with a weak D call TRBD2 (5 bases). V was clipped by 8 bases and J by 5 bases, with 22 bases between them. CDR3 length equals 16 residues. The germline CDR1 and CDR2 sequences are MNHEY and SMNVEV (reference sequence). The CDR3: CASYRVGYTRDNEQFF. In nucleotides, the CDR3 is TGTGCCAGCTATCGGGTGGGCTATACGAGGGACAATGAGCAGTTCTTC.

The J gene is TRBJ1-4, the V gene TRBV6-6, with D maybe TRBD1 (6 bases). This CDR3 is 13 amino acids long. Germline CDR1 is MNHNY and CDR2 is SVGAGI (reference sequence). V dropped 7 bases and J dropped 8 bases, with 14 bases sitting between them. The CDR3 sequence: CASKPAGGEKLFF. CDR3 coding DNA: TGTGCCAGCAAGCCGGCGGGGGGCGAAAAACTGTTTTTT.

The chain combines TRBV6-4 with TRBJ2-1; tentative D call: TRBD2 (7 bases). CDR1 MRHNA and CDR2 SNTAGT come from the germline V gene. The germline V and J ends were trimmed by 6 bases and 4 bases, with 16 bases remaining between them. There are 15 residues in the CDR3. This CDR3 reads CASSREDSGYNEQFF. In DNA, the CDR3 is TGTGCCAGCAGCCGGGAGGACAGTGGGTACAATGAGCAGTTCTTC.

V is TRBV27 and J is TRBJ2-5, with TRBD2 identical over 7 bases. The length of the CDR3 is 14 residues. Germline V gene sequence: CDR1 MNHEY, CDR2 SMNVEV (reference sequence). The ends lost 5 bases at V and 5 bases at J; junction bases unmatched: 8. The CDR3 DNA sequence: TGTGCCAGCAGTGAGAGCGGGAAGGGGGAGACCCAGTACTTC. Protein product: CASSESGKGETQYF.

The chain couples TRBV28 to TRBJ2-3; 9 bases agree with TRBD2. V lost 5 bases and J lost 4; bases outside the gene matches: 7. Germline V gives CDR1 MDHEN, CDR2 SYDVKM. This CDR3 is built from 15 residues. CDR3 loop: CASSRSAGGSDTQYF. The CDR3 DNA sequence: TGTGCCAGCAGTAGATCAGCGGGAGGATCAGATACGCAGTATTTT.

The rearrangement links TRBV29-1 to TRBJ1-2; D remains unclear. The ends were cut back, 7 bases at V and 8 bases at J, with 14 bases in the middle. This CDR3 has 11 amino acids. Germline CDR1 reads SQVTM; CDR2 reads ANQGSEA. The CDR3 DNA reads TGCAGCGCCCGGGAACAATGGGGCTACACCTTC. Translating gives CSAREQWGYTF.

CDR3 sequence reads: CASSDSLYEQYF. Here the CDR3 DNA reads TGTGCCAGCAGTGATTCTCTCTACGAGCAGTACTTC. The rearrangement uses TRBV2 and TRBJ2-7, with D unclear. V lost 3 bases and J lost 3, with 6 bases in between. The CDR3 spans 12 residues. Germline CDR1 and CDR2: SNHLY and FYNNEI.

V and J are TRBV25-1 and TRBJ1-4, with 9 bases that match TRBD1. Losses at the gene ends were 2 bases for V and 4 bases for J; bases not matched to a gene: 2. Germline lookup yields CDR1 MGHDK and CDR2 SYGVNS. This CDR3 has 15 residues. The CDR3 DNA reads TGTGCCAGCAGTGAAGGGACAGGGATTAATGAAAAACTGTTTTTT. Translation gives CASSEGTGINEKLFF.

The chain couples TRBV6-1 to TRBJ1-5; a weak D match, TRBD1 (5 bases). There are 16 residues in the CDR3. Germline V gene data show CDR1 as MNHNS and CDR2 as SASEGT. V lost 4 bases and J 1 base, leaving 14 bases between the germline ends. The CDR3 DNA is TGTGCCAGCAGTGCATCGACCAGGGCGAGCAATCAGCCCCAGCATTTT. Amino acids: CASSASTRASNQPQHF.

The chain recombines TRBV27 with TRBJ2-2; D not certain. CDR1 MNHEY and CDR2 SMNVEV come from the germline V gene (reference sequence). The ends were cut back, 2 bases at V and 0 bases at J, with 10 bases in the middle. The CDR3 is made up of 16 amino acids. The CDR3 sequence is CASSLRPPANTGELFF. Written as DNA, the CDR3 is TGTGCCAGCAGTTTACGCCCCCCAGCGAACACCGGGGAGCTGTTTTTT.

This clone was observed once. This chain joins TRBV5-1 and TRBJ2-7, with TRBD2 as a possible D gene (7 bases). The germline V gene has CDR1 SGHRS and CDR2 YFSETQ. V lost 1 base and J lost 5, with 13 bases in between. The CDR3 spans 14 residues. This chain's CDR3 is CASSLQGGGDEQYF. In nucleotides, the CDR3 is TGCGCCAGCAGCTTGCAGGGAGGGGGGGACGAGCAGTACTTC.

CDR3 sequence reads: CASSVSFSAGVNSYNEQFF. The CDR3 bases are TGTGCCAGCAGTGTAAGTTTTTCGGCGGGAGTAAACTCCTACAATGAGCAGTTCTTC. The rearrangement links TRBV6-1 to TRBJ2-1; TRBD2 matches 7 bases. There are 19 residues in the CDR3. CDR1 MNHNS and CDR2 SASEGT come from the germline V gene. Unmatched junction bases numbered 15, after V lost 4 bases and J lost 0 bases.

The chain has TRBV25-1 and TRBJ2-5, with D uncertain. The CDR3 loop spans 14 amino acids. The germline CDR1 and CDR2 sequences are MGHDK and SYGVNS. V shed 5 bases and J shed 4 bases, with 14 bases lying between them. CDR3 sequence: CASSQVASAETQYF. In DNA form, the CDR3 reads TGTGCCAGCAGTCAAGTGGCTAGTGCAGAGACCCAGTACTTC.

The count of this clone is one. This chain connects TRBV7-8 to TRBJ2-3, with D possibly being TRBD2 (6 bases). Germline-derived CDR1 and CDR2 are SGHVS and FQNEAQ. The CDR3 spans 14 residues. V lost 5 bases, J lost 2 bases, and 11 bases lay in between. CDR3 in amino acids: CASSIPGDTDTQYF. The CDR3, as DNA: TGTGCCAGCAGCATCCCGGGGGACACAGATACGCAGTATTTT.

The chain links TRBV18 to TRBJ1-5; TRBD1 aligns across 7 bases. This CDR3 is 14 amino acids long. J gave up 6 bases and V 5 bases, and 7 bases lay outside the gene matches. Germline V lookup: CDR1 KGHSH, CDR2 LQKENI. As DNA, the CDR3 is TGTGCCAGCTCAGAAGACAGGGAAGTTCAGCCCCAGCATTTT. This sequence encodes CASSEDREVQPQHF.

J is TRBJ2-1 and V is TRBV7-9; TRBD2 aligns across 8 bases. The CDR3 extends over 13 amino acids. Per germline, CDR1 SEHNR and CDR2 FQNEAQ (reference sequence). With V trimmed by 6 bases and J by 6 bases, 4 bases remained unmatched. CDR3 DNA sequence: TGTGCCAGCAGGCGTACTAGCGGCAATGAGCAGTTCTTC. Its translation is CASRRTSGNEQFF.

This chain links TRBV2 with TRBJ2-5; 9 bases align to TRBD2. Germline assignment: CDR1 SNHLY and CDR2 FYNNEI. The CDR3 spans 14 residues. Losses at the gene ends were 6 bases for V and 4 bases for J; bases not matched to a gene: 6. CDR3 in amino acids: CASSPGTSRETQYF. CDR3 in DNA: TGTGCCAGCAGCCCTGGGACTAGCAGAGAGACCCAGTACTTC.

This rearrangement joins TRBV20-1 to TRBJ2-3; D remains ambiguous. CDR1 and CDR2 from the germline V gene are DFQATT and SNEGSKA (reference sequence). The CDR3 has 10 residues. The V end was cut by 3 bases, the J end by 5 bases, with 3 bases between. CDR3 sequence reads: CSASRDTQYF. For the CDR3, the DNA is TGCAGTGCTAGTAGAGATACGCAGTATTTT.

The rearrangement joins TRBV7-9 to TRBJ1-1; 7 bases are shared with TRBD1. CDR1 and CDR2 (germline): SEHNR, FQNEAQ (reference sequence). The CDR3 spans 13 residues. Losses at the gene ends were 3 bases for V and 6 bases for J; bases not matched to a gene: 4. Here the CDR3 reads CASSLEGGAEAFF. The DNA of the CDR3 is TGTGCCAGCAGCTTGGAAGGGGGCGCTGAAGCTTTCTTT.